This TCR beta chain originates from a study of shared clonotypes between healthy human individuals. Overall study: The plates for each donor numbered three CD4 naive, three CD4 memory, two CD8 naive and one CD8 memory. Study conclusions and caveats: In the sorted subsets, rarefaction showed sequencing was incomplete despite large depth.

A few counts support this clone. Antigen unknown. Under the authors' procedure: ImmunoSEQ junction-only sequences lacked quality scores, so their filtering differed. Method: immunoSEQ multiplex PCR; TCRdb's copy keeps in-frame clones and lacks some. For V, J and clone size, that table is used; D and trimming come from the DNA. The table shows 2.5 million or so clones, with approximately 92% occurring only once. The CDR3 covers 16 residues. Germline values: CDR1 MGHRA, CDR2 YSYEKL. Trimming took off 0 bases at V and 7 bases at J, with 16 bases between the two ends. Donors comprised only Caucasian adults living in Nashville, Tennessee.

The V call is TRBV4-1, the J call TRBJ1-5, with D possibly matching TRBD1 (5 bases). Source material: naive CD4+ T cells sorted from blood. Subset indicated: CD45RA+ positively selected. The receptor's source is a man between 18 and 35 years old in good health. The CDR3 loop is CASSQDRTAGFQPQHF. The CDR3, as DNA: TGCGCCAGCAGCCAAGACCGAACAGCAGGGTTCCAGCCCCAGCATTTT.